What follows are 30 T cell receptor beta chains derived from one specimen sequenced in a study of T cells in Graves' hyperthyroidism and ophthalmopathy. The TCR beta CDR3 regions underwent amplification using RNA transcripts as the source. In the first-round RT-PCR of the TCR CDR3, the HTBI primer set was used. TCRdb passed the multiplex PCR reads through MiXCR, listing each CDR3 protein once. This sample has about 500,000 distinct CDR3 sequences, with approximately 48% found just once. Sequencing used peripheral blood or thyroid tissue (not recorded which). The receptors originated from an adult woman with Graves' disease, either hyperthyroidism or ophthalmopathy (not recorded which).

This clonotype has ten or more counts. The J gene is TRBJ1-5, the V gene TRBV6-5; D is unresolved. Germline-derived CDR1 and CDR2 are MNHEY and SVGAGI. V lost 8 bases, J lost 9 bases, and 11 bases lay in between. The CDR3 sequence is 11 residues long. The chain's CDR3 is CASGYLGPQHF. The CDR3 DNA reads as TGTGCCAGCGGCTACCTAGGGCCCCAGCATTTT.

Worth noting for this clonotype: A read error may explain this, as a much larger clone is one base away. The V and J genes are TRBV7-8 and TRBJ2-7, with 10 nucleotides matching TRBD2. The germline V gene has CDR1 SGHVS and CDR2 FQNEAQ. This CDR3 has 14 amino acids. Trimming cost V 1 base and J 6 bases; bases outside gene matches: 3. For the CDR3, the DNA is TGTGCCAGCAGCTTAGGGACTAGCGGCTTCGAGCAGTACTTC. It specifies CASSLGTSGFEQYF.

This clonotype came up many times. J is TRBJ2-3 and V is TRBV25-1; D tentatively fits TRBD1 or TRBD2 (5 bases each). The CDR3 length is 12 residues. CDR1 and CDR2 (germline): MGHDK, SYGVNS. The V end lost 2 bases, the J end lost 7 bases, and 7 bases lay between the germline ends. The CDR3 is CASSEGTHTQYF. CDR3 coding DNA: TGTGCCAGCAGTGAAGGGACCCATACGCAGTATTTT.

The genes are TRBV9 and TRBJ2-7; D may be TRBD2 (7 bases). Germline CDR1 SGDLS, CDR2 YYNGEE. The V end was cut by 3 bases, the J end by 4 bases, with 14 bases between. This CDR3 contains 14 residues. The CDR3 region is CASSEGEGSYEQYF. The CDR3 DNA reads TGTGCCAGCAGCGAGGGGGAGGGCTCATACGAGCAGTACTTC.

The table lists this clonotype with a few counts. A single base separates this from a much larger clone, so it may be a read error. The chain recombines TRBV7-4 with TRBJ2-5; no firm D call. The length of the CDR3 is 16 residues. V was shortened by 1 base and J by 1 base, with 13 bases between the two germline ends. The germline gives CDR1 SGHVT, CDR2 SQSDAQ. CDR3 region: CASSLGGPICQETQYF. CDR3 bases: TGTGCCAGCAGCTTAGGGGGTCCCATCTGCCAAGAGACCCAGTACTTC.

This clonotype was recorded at least ten times. The chain joins TRBV29-1 to TRBJ2-3; D remains unclear. With 4 bases removed from V and 4 bases from J, the gap between germline ends came to 6 bases. Germline V gene lookup returns CDR1 SQVTM and CDR2 ANQGSEA. This CDR3 region has 11 residues. The CDR3 coding sequence is TGCAGCGTTGTGTGGCCAGATACGCAGTATTTT. The encoded protein is CSVVWPDTQYF.

This clonotype appeared many times. This chain links TRBV10-3 with TRBJ1-1, with TRBD1 identical over 8 bases. This CDR3 is 15 amino acids long. Germline V gene sequence: CDR1 ENHRY, CDR2 SYGVKD. V shed 3 bases and J 7 bases; nucleotides not matched to a gene: 10. Written as DNA, the CDR3 is TGTGCCATCAGTGACCCGCGGCAGGGGGCTAATGAAGCTTTCTTT. It translates to CAISDPRQGANEAFF.

This clonotype has just a few counts. The chain couples TRBV19 to TRBJ2-7; 9 nucleotides match TRBD1. CDR3 size: 13 residues. Germline lookup yields CDR1 LNHDA and CDR2 SQIVND (reference sequence). With V trimmed by 5 bases and J by 5 bases, 4 bases remained unmatched. CDR3 DNA sequence: TGTGCCAGTAGTCGACAGGGGGGACACGAGCAGTACTTC. Its translation: CASSRQGGHEQYF.

The CDR3, as DNA: TGCAGCGGACAGGGTCTCTACGAGCAGTACTTC. Translating it yields CSGQGLYEQYF. The rearrangement links TRBV29-1 to TRBJ2-7, with 7 positions matching TRBD1. V shed 7 bases and J 3 bases; nucleotides not matched to a gene: 3. CDR1 is SQVTM, CDR2 ANQGSEA, per germline. CDR3 length: 11 amino acids.

The V and J genes are TRBV10-3 and TRBJ1-1; D is perhaps TRBD1 (5 bases). Trimming took off 6 bases at V and 3 bases at J, with 14 bases between the two ends. The CDR3 loop spans 14 amino acids. Looked up from germline, CDR1 is ENHRY and CDR2 is SYGVKD. CDR3 sequence: CAIREGRDDTEAFF. The CDR3 nucleotides read TGTGCCATCAGAGAGGGACGGGACGACACTGAAGCTTTCTTT.

This clonotype was observed many times. The CDR3 DNA sequence: TGTGCCAGCAGCCAAGACAGGAGTTCACCCCTCCACTTT. Amino acid sequence: CASSQDRSSPLHF. The V gene is TRBV7-9, the J gene TRBJ1-6; D is perhaps TRBD1 (6 bases). CDR1 and CDR2 (germline): SEHNR, FQNEAQ (reference sequence). The germline V and J ends were trimmed by 5 bases and 9 bases, with 11 bases remaining between them. The CDR3 totals 13 residues.

This rearrangement joins TRBV11-2 to TRBJ2-2; a weak D match, TRBD1 (6 bases). The DNA end is a closer match to TRBJ1-4, so the J assignment may be wrong. The CDR3 totals 13 residues. Per the germline V gene, CDR1 is SGHAT and CDR2 is FQNNGV. The CDR3 spells CASSLDVGAKLFF. CDR3 bases: TGTGCCAGCAGCTTAGATGTGGGGGCAAAACTGTTTTTT.

V gene TRBV20-1 combines with J gene TRBJ1-4, with D unclear. This CDR3 spans 12 amino acids. Trimming took off 2 bases at V and 8 bases at J, with 9 bases between the two ends. Germline V gene lookup returns CDR1 DFQATT and CDR2 SNEGSKA (reference sequence). Here the CDR3 DNA reads TGCAGTGCTAGATTTTTAGGGGAAAAACTGTTTTTT. Protein product: CSARFLGEKLFF.

In regard to this clonotype: At one of its ends the junction is not consistent with the germline gene, which may arise from a read error. The chain couples TRBV29-1 to TRBJ2-5; D may match TRBD1 or TRBD2 (5 bases each). Germline V lookup: CDR1 SQVTM, CDR2 ANQGSEA. The CDR3 is 12 residues long. The CDR3: CNVVGVEETQYF. DNA of the CDR3: TGCAACGTTGTGGGGGTAGAGGAGACCCAGTACTTC.

V usage is TRBV7-2 and J usage is TRBJ1-2, with TRBD1 as a possible D gene (5 bases). There are 15 residues in the CDR3. Germline CDR1 reads SGHTA; CDR2 reads FQGNSA. V shed 4 bases and J shed 6 bases, with 18 bases lying between them. Here the CDR3 reads CASSSTVGVGDGYTF. In DNA, the CDR3 is TGTGCCAGCAGCTCAACCGTAGGGGTCGGGGATGGCTACACCTTC.

V gene TRBV7-2 combines with J gene TRBJ1-1; D unresolved. V lost 3 bases, J lost 3 bases, and 11 bases lay in between. CDR3 length: 14 amino acids. In germline, CDR1 is SGHTA, CDR2 FQGNSA. The CDR3 spells CASSFPSLYTEAFF. CDR3 DNA sequence: TGTGCCAGCAGCTTCCCCAGTTTGTACACTGAAGCTTTCTTT.

There are many counts of this clonotype. The V and J genes are TRBV9 and TRBJ2-7, with 9 positions matching TRBD2. The CDR3 runs to 15 residues. V trimming: 0 bases; J trimming: 3 bases; junction bases outside the gene matches: 4. Germline CDR1 reads SGDLS; CDR2 reads YYNGEE. CDR3 sequence: CASSVGYSGSYEQYF. CDR3 nucleotide sequence: TGTGCCAGCAGCGTAGGTTATAGCGGGAGCTACGAGCAGTACTTC.

This clonotype was detected many times. The chain has TRBV9 and TRBJ1-1; D possibly corresponds to TRBD1 (5 bases). This CDR3 region has 15 residues. V lost 2 bases, J lost 3 bases, and 14 bases lay in between. Germline V gives CDR1 SGDLS, CDR2 YYNGEE. The CDR3 protein is CASSVQGATDTEAFF. In DNA, the CDR3 is TGTGCCAGCAGCGTCCAGGGTGCCACCGACACTGAAGCTTTCTTT.

This chain joins TRBV25-1 and TRBJ2-7, with 7 bases identical to TRBD1. Germline values: CDR1 MGHDK, CDR2 SYGVNS. The CDR3 is 15 residues long. After removal of 6 bases from V and 4 bases from J, the junction contained 12 bases not matched to a gene. This chain's CDR3 is CASSLQGDKIYEQYF. The CDR3 bases are TGTGCCAGCAGCTTGCAGGGGGACAAAATATACGAGCAGTACTTC.

In this sample, this clonotype turned up once. The chain joins TRBV24-1 to TRBJ1-5; D remains ambiguous. Trimming removed 0 bases from V and 11 bases from J, with 7 bases in between. The V gene's germline CDR1 is KGHDR and CDR2 SFDVKD. The CDR3 consists of 12 residues. CDR3 sequence (DNA): TGTGCCACCAGTGATTTGACAGAGACCCAGCATTTT. Its translation: CATSDLTETQHF.

The V call is TRBV29-1, the J call TRBJ2-7; TRBD2 might be the D (5 bases). CDR3 length: 12 residues. From germline, CDR1 is SQVTM and CDR2 ANQGSEA. The ends were cut back, 6 bases at V and 4 bases at J, with 13 bases in the middle. The CDR3 DNA sequence: TGCAGCGTAGACGGAGAGGGTTACGAGCAGTACTTC. It encodes CSVDGEGYEQYF.

The chain couples TRBV7-2 to TRBJ1-1, with D maybe TRBD1 (5 bases). Trimming took 1 base from V and 4 from J, leaving 16 bases between them. The length of the CDR3 is 16 residues. CDR1 is SGHTA, CDR2 FQGNSA, per germline. The CDR3 loop is CASSLGVEARGTEAFF. The CDR3 region has the DNA TGTGCCAGCAGCTTAGGGGTCGAGGCGAGGGGCACTGAAGCTTTCTTT.

This clonotype was seen repeatedly, ten times or more. The gene calls are TRBV9 and TRBJ2-2; D is ambiguous. Looked up from germline, CDR1 is SGDLS and CDR2 is YYNGEE. V lost 0 bases, J lost 3 bases, and 6 bases lay in between. The CDR3 totals 14 residues. For the CDR3, the DNA is TGTGCCAGCAGCGTAGAGGGTTACACCGGGGAGCTGTTTTTT. Translated: CASSVEGYTGELFF.

This clonotype showed up many times. The chain joins TRBV5-1 to TRBJ1-1, with TRBD1 identical over 11 bases. The CDR3 contains 15 residues. CDR1 is SGHRS, CDR2 YFSETQ, per germline. The junction had 3 bases not matched to a gene; V was cut back by 0 bases and J by 5 bases. The CDR3 sequence: CASSLGTGGWTEAFF. The CDR3 region has the DNA TGCGCCAGCAGCTTGGGGACAGGGGGCTGGACTGAAGCTTTCTTT.

This clonotype was observed at least ten times. This chain uses TRBV12-3 or TRBV12-4 with TRBJ1-2; tentative D call: TRBD1 (6 bases). V was trimmed by 7 bases and J by 4 bases, leaving 19 bases between them. CDR3 length: 15 amino acids. CDR3 sequence: CASTRGPGAGYGYTF. The CDR3 DNA reads TGTGCCAGCACCCGAGGGCCGGGGGCGGGCTATGGCTACACCTTC.

Comment on this clonotype: A read error may explain this, as a much larger clone is one base away. The chain recombines TRBV7-9 with TRBJ1-4; D might be TRBD1 (5 bases). V was shortened by 5 bases and J by 6 bases, with 13 bases between the two germline ends. Germline V gene lookup returns CDR1 SEHNR and CDR2 FQNEAQ (reference sequence). This CDR3 is built from 14 residues. The CDR3 DNA reads TGTGCCAGCAGCCACCGGGACCGTCATGAAAAACTGTTTTTT. It yields the protein CASSHRDRHEKLFF.

This clonotype was recorded only once. The V gene is TRBV29-1, the J gene TRBJ1-2; 9 bases are a match to TRBD1. Germline CDR1 reads SQVTM; CDR2 reads ANQGSEA. CDR3 length: 14 residues. Losses at the gene ends were 6 bases for V and 4 bases for J; bases not matched to a gene: 9. This chain's CDR3 is CSVDRDREVYGYTF. The CDR3 region has the DNA TGCAGCGTGGACAGGGACAGGGAAGTCTATGGCTACACCTTC.

The chain is built from TRBV20-1 and TRBJ1-5; possibly TRBD1 for D (6 bases). Trimming shortened V by 0 bases and J by 6 bases, and 15 bases separated the two germline ends. This CDR3 contains 15 residues. Per germline, CDR1 DFQATT and CDR2 SNEGSKA (reference sequence). CDR3 sequence: CSARDNSGGSQPQHF. In DNA, the CDR3 is TGCAGTGCTAGAGATAACTCCGGGGGCAGTCAGCCCCAGCATTTT.

This clonotype was seen at least ten times. CDR3 residues: CSVDAGQNTGELFF. The CDR3 bases are TGCAGCGTTGACGCGGGACAGAACACCGGGGAGCTGTTTTTT. The J gene is TRBJ2-2, the V gene TRBV29-1, with D possibly called TRBD1 or TRBD2 (6 bases each). Trimming took 3 bases from V and 1 from J, leaving 9 bases between them. The germline gives CDR1 SQVTM, CDR2 ANQGSEA. This CDR3 has 14 amino acids.

The chain links TRBV11-1 to TRBJ1-6; unclear D gene. This CDR3 contains 14 residues. Germline V gene sequence: CDR1 SGHAT, CDR2 FQDESV (reference sequence). The V and J ends lost 1 base and 5 bases respectively, with 6 bases between them. The DNA of the CDR3 is TGTGCCAGCAGCTTAGAGGGTAATAATTCACCCCTCCACTTT. Its translation is CASSLEGNNSPLHF. The whole variable domain, filled in from reference TRBV11-1 and TRBJ1-6, reads EAEVAQSPRYKITEKSQAVAFWCDPISGHATLYWYRQILGQGPELLVQFQDESVVDDSQLPKDRFSAERLKGVDSTLKIQPAELGDSAMYLCASSLEGNNSPLHFGNGTRLTVT.